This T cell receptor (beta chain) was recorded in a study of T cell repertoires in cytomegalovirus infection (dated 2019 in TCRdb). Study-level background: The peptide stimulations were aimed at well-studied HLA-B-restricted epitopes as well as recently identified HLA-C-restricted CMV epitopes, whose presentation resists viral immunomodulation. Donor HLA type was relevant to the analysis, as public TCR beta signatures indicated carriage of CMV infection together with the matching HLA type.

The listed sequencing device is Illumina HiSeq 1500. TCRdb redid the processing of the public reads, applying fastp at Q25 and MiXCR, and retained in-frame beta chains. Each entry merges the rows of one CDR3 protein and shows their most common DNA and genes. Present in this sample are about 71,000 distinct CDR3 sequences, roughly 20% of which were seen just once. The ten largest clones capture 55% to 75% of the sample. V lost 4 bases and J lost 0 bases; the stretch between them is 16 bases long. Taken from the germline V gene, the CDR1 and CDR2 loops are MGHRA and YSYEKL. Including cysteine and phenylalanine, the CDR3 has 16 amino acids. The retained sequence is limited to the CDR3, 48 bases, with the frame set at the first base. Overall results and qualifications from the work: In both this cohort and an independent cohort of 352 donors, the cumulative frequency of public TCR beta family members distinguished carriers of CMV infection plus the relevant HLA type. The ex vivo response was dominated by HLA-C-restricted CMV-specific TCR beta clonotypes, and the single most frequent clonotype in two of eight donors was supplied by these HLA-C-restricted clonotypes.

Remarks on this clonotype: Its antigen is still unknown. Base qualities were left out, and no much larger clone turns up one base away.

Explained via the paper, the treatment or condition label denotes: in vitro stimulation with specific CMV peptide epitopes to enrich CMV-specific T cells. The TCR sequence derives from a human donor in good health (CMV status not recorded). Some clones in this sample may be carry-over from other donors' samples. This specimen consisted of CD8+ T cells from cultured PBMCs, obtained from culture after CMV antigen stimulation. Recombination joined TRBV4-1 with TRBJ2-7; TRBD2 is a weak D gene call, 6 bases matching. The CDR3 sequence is CASSPFGGRDSYEQYF. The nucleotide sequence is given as TGCGCCAGCAGCCCCTTCGGGGGACGCGACTCCTACGAGCAGTACTTC.